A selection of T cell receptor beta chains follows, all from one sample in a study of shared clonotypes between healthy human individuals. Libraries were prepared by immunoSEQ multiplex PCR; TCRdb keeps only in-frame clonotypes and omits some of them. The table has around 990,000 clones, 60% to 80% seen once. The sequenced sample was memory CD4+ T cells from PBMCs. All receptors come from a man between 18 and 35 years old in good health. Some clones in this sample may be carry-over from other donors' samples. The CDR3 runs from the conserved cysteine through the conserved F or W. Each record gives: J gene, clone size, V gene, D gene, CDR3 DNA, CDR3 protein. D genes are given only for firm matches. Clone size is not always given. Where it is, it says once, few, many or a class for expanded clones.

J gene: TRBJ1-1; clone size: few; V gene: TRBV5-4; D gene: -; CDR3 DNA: TGTGCCAGCAGGACCGACGGGATACGAACTGAAGCTTTCTTT; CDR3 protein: CASRTDGIRTEAFF
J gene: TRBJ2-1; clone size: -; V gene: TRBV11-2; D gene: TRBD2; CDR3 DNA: TGTGCCAGCAGCTTAGTTAGCGGGAGGGGAAATGAGCAGTTCTTC; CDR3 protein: CASSLVSGRGNEQFF
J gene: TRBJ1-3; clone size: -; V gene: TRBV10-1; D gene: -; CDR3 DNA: TGCGCCAGCCTTCTATCCGCAAACGCCATATATTTT; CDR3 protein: CASLLSANAIYF
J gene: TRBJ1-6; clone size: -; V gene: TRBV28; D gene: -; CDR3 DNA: TGTGCCAGCCCTTCGGGCAGGGGACGTAATTCACCCCTCCACTTT; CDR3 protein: CASPSGRGRNSPLHF
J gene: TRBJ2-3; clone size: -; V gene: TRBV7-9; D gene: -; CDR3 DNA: TGTGCCAGCAGCTTCAGTGGGGCAGATACGCAGTATTTT; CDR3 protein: CASSFSGADTQYF
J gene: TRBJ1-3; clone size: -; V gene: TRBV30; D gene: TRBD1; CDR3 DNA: TGTGCCTTAACAACAGGGGGCTCTGGAAACACCATATATTTT; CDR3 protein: CALTTGGSGNTIYF
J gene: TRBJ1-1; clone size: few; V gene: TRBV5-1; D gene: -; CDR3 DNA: TGCGCCAGCGGTAAACAGGGTTTGGATTCCCGGAACACTGAAGCTTTCTTT; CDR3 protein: CASGKQGLDSRNTEAFF
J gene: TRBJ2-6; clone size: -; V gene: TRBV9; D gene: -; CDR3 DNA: TGTGCCAGCACTTTCCCTGGGGCCAACGTCCTGACTTTC; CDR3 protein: CASTFPGANVLTF
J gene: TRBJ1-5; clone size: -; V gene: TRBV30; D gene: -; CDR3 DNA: TGTGCCTGGAGTGTACGAGGTAGGGGCAATCAGCCCCAGCATTTT; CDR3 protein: CAWSVRGRGNQPQHF
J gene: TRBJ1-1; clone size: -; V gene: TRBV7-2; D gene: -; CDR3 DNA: TGTGCCAGCAGCCCAGCCTTTCGGGAGCTCGGAGCTTTCTTT; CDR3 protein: CASSPAFRELGAFF
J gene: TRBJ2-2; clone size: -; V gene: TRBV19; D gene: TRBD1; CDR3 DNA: TGTGCCAGTAGTATAACGAGGACAGGGACCGGGGAGCTGTTTTTT; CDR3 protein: CASSITRTGTGELFF
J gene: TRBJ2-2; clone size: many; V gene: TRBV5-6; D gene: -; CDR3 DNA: TGTGCCAGCAGCTTGCGCCCGCCGAACACCGGGGAGCTGTTTTTT; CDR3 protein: CASSLRPPNTGELFF
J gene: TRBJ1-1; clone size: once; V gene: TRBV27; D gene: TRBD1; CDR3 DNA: TGTGCCAGCAGTCCCCGACAGGGCAGGCGAGCTGAAGCTTTCTTT; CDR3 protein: CASSPRQGRRAEAFF
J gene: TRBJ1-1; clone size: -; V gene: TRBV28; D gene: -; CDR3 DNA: TGTGCCAGCAGCCGAGGGGGAGGGAGGACTGAAGCTTTCTTT; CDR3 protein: CASSRGGGRTEAFF
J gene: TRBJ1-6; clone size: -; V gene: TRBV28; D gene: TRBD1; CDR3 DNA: TGTGCCATCTGGGACAGGGGGCCCTCACCCCTCCACTTT; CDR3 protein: CAIWDRGPSPLHF
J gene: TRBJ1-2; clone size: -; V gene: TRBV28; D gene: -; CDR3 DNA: TGTGCCAGCACCAAGGGACAAGACTATGGCTACACCTTC; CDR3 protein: CASTKGQDYGYTF
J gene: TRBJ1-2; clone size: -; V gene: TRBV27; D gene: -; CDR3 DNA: TGTGCCAGCAGTCCCACCCCCGGACAGATCTATGGCTACACCTTC; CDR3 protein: CASSPTPGQIYGYTF
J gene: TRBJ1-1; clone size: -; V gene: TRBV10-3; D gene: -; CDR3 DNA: TGTGCCATCAGTGAGTCGGCAAAGGATCTCCGGGGGAGTACTGAAGCTTTCTTT; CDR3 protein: CAISESAKDLRGSTEAFF
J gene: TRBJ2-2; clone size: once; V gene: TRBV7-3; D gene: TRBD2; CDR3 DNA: TGTGCCAGCAGCTTAGCGGGAGGTTTAAACACCGGGGAGCTGTTTTTT; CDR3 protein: CASSLAGGLNTGELFF
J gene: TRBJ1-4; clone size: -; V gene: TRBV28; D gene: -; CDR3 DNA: TGTGCCAGCAGTTTTGAGGAAAAACTGTTTTTT; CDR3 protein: CASSFEEKLFF